The 19 T cell receptor beta chains below were found in one sample sequenced in a study of shared clonotypes between healthy human individuals. The table came from immunoSEQ multiplex PCR; TCRdb's copy has only in-frame clones and leaves some out. The sample includes roughly 1 million clones, about 84% of them seen just once. Sequencing used memory CD4+ T cells from PBMCs. Stated subset: CD45RA-negative fraction. The source of these receptors is a man aged 18 to 30 in good health. Some clones in this sample may be carry-over from other donors' samples.

The rearrangement links TRBV18 to TRBJ2-2, with TRBD1 as a possible D gene (6 bases). Trimming pared 4 bases from V and 6 bases from J, leaving 18 bases between. From germline, CDR1 is KGHSH and CDR2 LQKENI. This CDR3 has 16 residues. The CDR3 spells CASSQTGTLDAGELFF. The CDR3 region has the DNA TGTGCCAGCTCACAAACCGGGACACTGGACGCCGGGGAGCTGTTTTTT.

The J gene is TRBJ2-1, the V gene TRBV6-4; 8 positions match TRBD2. The CDR3 spans 15 residues. With V trimmed by 4 bases and J by 3 bases, 5 bases remained unmatched. Germline-derived CDR1 and CDR2 are MRHNA and SNTAGT. CDR3 in DNA: TGTGCCAGCAGTGCTCTCGCGGGAGGCTACAATGAGCAGTTCTTC. Its translation is CASSALAGGYNEQFF.

The chain's CDR3 is CASSSVLAGGPYEQYF. The CDR3 region has the DNA TGTGCCAGCAGCTCAGTACTAGCGGGAGGGCCCTACGAGCAGTACTTC. The chain links TRBV5-5 to TRBJ2-7; 13 bases are shared with TRBD2. The ends lost 3 bases at V and 2 bases at J; junction bases unmatched: 5. Germline V gene data show CDR1 as SGHKS and CDR2 as YYEKEE (reference sequence). This CDR3 region has 16 residues.

In the case of this clone: Other DNA sequences within the sample encode an identical CDR3. The chain has TRBV5-4 and TRBJ2-3; D gene ambiguous. Trimming shortened V by 0 bases and J by 4 bases, and 6 bases separated the two germline ends. This CDR3 region has 13 residues. Germline CDR1 is SGHNT and CDR2 is YYREEE (reference sequence). The CDR3 bases are TGTGCCAGCAGCTTGGCTCTCTCAGATACGCAGTATTTT. Residues: CASSLALSDTQYF.

This chain links TRBV28 with TRBJ1-1; D is unresolved. The CDR3 runs 13 residues. Germline CDR1 and CDR2: MDHEN and SYDVKM. Trimming took off 6 bases at V and 7 bases at J, with 15 bases between the two ends. Written as DNA, the CDR3 is TGTGCCAGCAGCCACCGGAACACAAATGAAGCTTTCTTT. Protein sequence: CASSHRNTNEAFF.

The chain joins TRBV5-4 to TRBJ1-4; tentative D call: TRBD1 (5 bases). The germline V gene encodes CDR1 SGHNT and CDR2 YYREEE (reference sequence). The V gene lost 1 base and the J gene lost 8 bases, with 15 bases spanning the gap. The CDR3 is 15 amino acids. The CDR3 bases are TGTGCCAGCAGCTTGTTGGGGGAGGTGAGGGAAAAACTGTTTTTT. Translation gives CASSLLGEVREKLFF.

The chain joins TRBV19 to TRBJ2-3; the match to TRBD2 covers 14 bases. The V gene end was trimmed by 4 bases and the J gene end by 6 bases; junction bases not matched to a gene: 6. Germline values: CDR1 LNHDA, CDR2 SQIVND (reference sequence). This CDR3 has 16 amino acids. The CDR3 region has the DNA TGTGCCAGTAGTACGCGACTAGCGGGAGGGCCGGATACGCAGTATTTT. Encoded protein: CASSTRLAGGPDTQYF.

The chain recombines TRBV5-4 with TRBJ1-4; no reliable D call. Trimming took 0 bases from V and 1 from J, leaving 4 bases between them. In germline, CDR1 is SGHNT, CDR2 YYREEE (reference sequence). This CDR3 region has 14 residues. Written as DNA, the CDR3 is TGTGCCAGCAGCTTGGACAGAACTAATGAAAAACTGTTTTTT. This gives the protein CASSLDRTNEKLFF.

About this clone: Other nucleotide sequences from this sample produce the same CDR3. The chain has TRBV28 and TRBJ1-2; no definite D call. Germline V lookup: CDR1 MDHEN, CDR2 SYDVKM. V was pared by 3 bases and J by 4 bases, with 3 bases between. The CDR3 extends over 11 amino acids. As DNA, the CDR3 is TGTGCCAGCAGTTTGGCCTATGGCTACACCTTC. Translating gives CASSLAYGYTF.

The genes are TRBV29-1 and TRBJ1-2, with D uncertain. The V gene's germline CDR1 is SQVTM and CDR2 ANQGSEA. V lost 7 bases and J 0 bases, leaving 12 bases between the germline ends. This CDR3 comprises 13 residues. CDR3 sequence (DNA): TGCAGCGCGGGAGGCAGCCCTAACTATGGCTACACCTTC. Protein: CSAGGSPNYGYTF.

In its sample, this clone was seen once. Additional DNA sequences in this sample encode the identical CDR3. The V call is TRBV5-1, the J call TRBJ2-1; 7 positions agree with TRBD2. This CDR3 region has 15 residues. Losses at the gene ends were 0 bases for V and 4 bases for J; bases not matched to a gene: 4. Germline V gene sequence: CDR1 SGHRS, CDR2 YFSETQ. This CDR3 reads CASSLDGRGYNEQFF. CDR3 sequence (DNA): TGCGCCAGCAGCTTGGATGGGAGGGGATACAATGAGCAGTTCTTC.

The chain couples TRBV10-3 to TRBJ2-1; D call uncertain. From germline, CDR1 is ENHRY and CDR2 SYGVKD. V was cut by 0 bases and J by 0 bases, with 9 bases left in between. The CDR3 runs to 16 residues. The CDR3 bases are TGTGCCATCAGTGAGTCGGCTATACGCTCCTACAATGAGCAGTTCTTC. Translated: CAISESAIRSYNEQFF.

The count of this clone is one. V is TRBV4-2 and J is TRBJ2-6; no reliable D call. The length of the CDR3 is 17 residues. CDR1 is LGHNA and CDR2 is YNFKEQ in the germline V gene. V gave up 6 bases and J gave up 0 bases, with 15 bases separating them. CDR3 protein: CASSPDGRLSGANVLTF. The CDR3 DNA sequence: TGTGCCAGCAGTCCCGACGGCAGACTCTCTGGGGCCAACGTCCTGACTTTC.

Worth noting for this clone: This sample includes further DNA sequences coding for the same CDR3. The rearrangement uses TRBV9 and TRBJ2-1; D is unclear. Germline V gene lookup returns CDR1 SGDLS and CDR2 YYNGEE. Trimming removed 0 bases at V and 0 bases at J, with 4 bases between. The CDR3 has 14 residues. The CDR3 DNA reads as TGTGCCAGCAGCGTAGGGAGCTCCTACAATGAGCAGTTCTTC. As protein: CASSVGSSYNEQFF.

The chain's CDR3 is CASSQDSGPNTEAFF. Written as DNA, the CDR3 is TGTGCCAGCAGCCAAGATTCAGGGCCCAACACTGAAGCTTTCTTT. The gene calls are TRBV4-2 and TRBJ1-1, with a possible D match to TRBD1 (5 bases). The CDR3 extends over 15 amino acids. The germline V gene has CDR1 LGHNA and CDR2 YNFKEQ. With 0 bases removed from V and 2 bases from J, the gap between germline ends came to 10 bases.

In its sample, this clone was seen a few times. The V and J genes are TRBV28 and TRBJ1-5; D remains unclear. Trimming pared 3 bases from V and 8 bases from J, leaving 5 bases between. Germline V CDR1 and CDR2: MDHEN, SYDVKM. This CDR3 has 11 residues. The CDR3 nucleotides are TGTGCCAGCAGTTTTACGGAGCCCCAGCATTTT. This gives the protein CASSFTEPQHF.

The chain employs TRBV7-6 and TRBJ2-7; tentatively, D is TRBD2 (7 bases). This CDR3 region has 19 residues. V lost 0 bases, J lost 3 bases, and 24 bases lay in between. Germline V gene data show CDR1 as SGHVS and CDR2 as FNYEAQ. Here the CDR3 DNA reads TGTGCCAGCAGCTTAGCGTGGGGGGGGGCCGCCCAGACGGGCTACGAGCAGTACTTC. It codes for CASSLAWGGAAQTGYEQYF.

This sequence joins TRBV28 and TRBJ2-7, with D possibly being TRBD2 (6 bases). Trimming took 2 bases from V and 4 from J, leaving 9 bases between them. CDR3 length equals 13 residues. In germline, CDR1 is MDHEN, CDR2 SYDVKM. In nucleotides, the CDR3 is TGTGCCAGCAGTTTAGGAGGGGTTTACGAGCAGTACTTC. This gives the protein CASSLGGVYEQYF.

CDR3 loop: CAISDSGTGRPYEQYF. CDR3 DNA sequence: TGTGCCATCAGTGACTCCGGGACAGGGCGACCCTACGAGCAGTACTTC. This rearrangement joins TRBV10-3 to TRBJ2-7; 9 nucleotides match TRBD1. J gave up 2 bases and V 3 bases, and 8 bases lay outside the gene matches. Germline V gene lookup returns CDR1 ENHRY and CDR2 SYGVKD. This CDR3 is 16 amino acids long.